This T cell receptor (beta chain) was captured in a study of cytomegalovirus exposure and HLA in healthy donors. Study findings and constraints: Analysis was carried out at a later point, and it linked a missense DCLRE1C variant to TCR beta V- and J-gene trimming.

13 Jbeta primers and 60 Vbeta primers were used for the PCR. The protocol was immunoSEQ multiplex PCR, while the TCRdb copy is restricted to in-frame clones and leaves out a portion. The table includes about 150,000 clones, under 85% detected once. Looked up from germline, CDR1 is PRHDT and CDR2 is FYEKMQ (reference sequence). V was shortened by 2 bases and J by 4 bases, with 13 bases between the two germline ends. The CDR3 has 15 residues. This clone is a singleton in its sample. Its antigen is undetermined. The clonotype was recovered from a man aged 18-30 years in good health and CMV-seronegative. The rearrangement uses TRBV13 and TRBJ2-3, with D perhaps TRBD1 (6 bases). The source material was PBMCs. DNA for the CDR3: TGTGCCAGCAGCTTATTTACCGGGACACCAGATACGCAGTATTTT. Protein: CASSLFTGTPDTQYF.